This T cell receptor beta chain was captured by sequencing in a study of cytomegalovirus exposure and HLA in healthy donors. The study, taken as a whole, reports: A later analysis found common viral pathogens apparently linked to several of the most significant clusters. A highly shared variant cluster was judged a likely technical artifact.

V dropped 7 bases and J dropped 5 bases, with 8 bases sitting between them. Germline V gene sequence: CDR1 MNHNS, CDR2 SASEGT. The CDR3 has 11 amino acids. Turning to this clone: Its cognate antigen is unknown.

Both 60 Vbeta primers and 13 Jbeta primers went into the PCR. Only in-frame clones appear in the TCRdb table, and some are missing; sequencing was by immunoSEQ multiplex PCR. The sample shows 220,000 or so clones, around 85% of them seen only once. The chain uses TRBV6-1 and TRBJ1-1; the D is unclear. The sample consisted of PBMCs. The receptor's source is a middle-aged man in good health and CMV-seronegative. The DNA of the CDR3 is TGTGCCAGCACTCGTACAACTGAAGCTTTCTTT. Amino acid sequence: CASTRTTEAFF.